The 7 T cell receptor beta chains listed next were all sequenced from one sample in a study of identifying expanded T cells in peripheral blood. Some clones are missing from TCRdb's copy, which holds only in-frame ones; the method was immunoSEQ multiplex PCR. Here the sample spans tens of thousands of clones, over 75% being singletons. The sequencing sample was made of blood. Receptor source: a person aged 18 to 69 in good health.

This clone was found once. The chain links TRBV7-2 to TRBJ2-1, with D possibly being TRBD2 (5 bases). The CDR3 runs 14 residues. Trimming stripped 3 bases from V and 8 bases from J, with 14 bases between. The V gene's germline CDR1 is SGHTA and CDR2 FQGNSA. The CDR3 coding sequence is TGTGCCAGCAGCTTTATCCGGGAAATGTATGAGCAGTTCTTC. Protein sequence: CASSFIREMYEQFF. Combining the CDR3 with reference TRBV7-2 and TRBJ2-1 gives the whole variable domain GAGVSQSPSNKVTEKGKDVELRCDPISGHTALYWYRQSLGQGLEFLIYFQGNSAPDKSGLPSDRFSAERTGGSVSTLTIQRTQQEDSAVYLCASSFIREMYEQFFGPGTRLTVL.

CDR3 coding DNA: TGTGCCAGCAGCCCGACAGCGAACTATGGCTACACCTTC. Translating gives CASSPTANYGYTF. This rearrangement joins TRBV14 to TRBJ1-2; D perhaps matches TRBD1 (5 bases). Germline V gene lookup returns CDR1 SGHDN and CDR2 FVKESK. The CDR3 is 13 residues long. V dropped 4 bases and J dropped 2 bases, with 8 bases sitting between them.

J is TRBJ2-1 and V is TRBV19; TRBD1 agrees at 8 bases. V shed 5 bases, J shed 9 bases, and the junction held 12 bases outside the gene matches. Germline CDR1 and CDR2: LNHDA and SQIVND (reference sequence). There are 15 residues in the CDR3. CDR3 region: CASSPGQGGGGEQFF. The CDR3, as DNA: TGTGCCAGTAGTCCAGGACAGGGAGGCGGCGGTGAGCAGTTCTTC.

The table lists this clone with a few counts. The chain couples TRBV27 to TRBJ2-1; 8 bases are shared with TRBD1. CDR3 size: 16 residues. Per germline, CDR1 MNHEY and CDR2 SMNVEV (reference sequence). Germline trimming cut 6 bases from V and 3 bases from J; bases unmatched to any gene: 10. CDR3 DNA: TGTGCCAGCAGGGTGCGACAGGGGAGTTTCTACAATGAGCAGTTCTTC. Translating gives CASRVRQGSFYNEQFF.

This clone has more than one count but fewer than ten. The chain recombines TRBV7-9 with TRBJ2-1; 9 positions match TRBD2. Germline V gives CDR1 SEHNR, CDR2 FQNEAQ (reference sequence). This CDR3 contains 15 residues. V shed 4 bases, J shed 8 bases, and the junction held 9 bases outside the gene matches. CDR3 protein: CASSSLAGSLDEQFF. The CDR3 DNA follows: TGTGCCAGCAGCTCCCTAGCGGGAAGTTTGGATGAGCAGTTCTTC.

The rearrangement links TRBV7-2 to TRBJ1-2; 7 positions agree with TRBD1. Germline CDR1 reads SGHTA; CDR2 reads FQGNSA. CDR3 length equals 15 residues. With V trimmed by 0 bases and J by 5 bases, 6 bases remained unmatched. The DNA of the CDR3 is TGTGCCAGCAGCTTAGCGCCCGGGACAGATTATGGCTACACCTTC. Translating gives CASSLAPGTDYGYTF.

This chain uses TRBV5-8 with TRBJ2-5; 8 bases fit TRBD1. J lost 4 bases, V lost 1 base, and 15 bases had no gene match. Germline lookup yields CDR1 SGHTS and CDR2 YDEGEE. This CDR3 region has 18 residues. CDR3 in DNA: TGTGCCAGCAGCTTGTTTGACAGGGGCCTTCCCATAAGAGAGACCCAGTACTTC. Protein: CASSLFDRGLPIRETQYF.